This note documents a single TCR beta chain sequence. This clonotype came up many times. There is no known antigen for this receptor. No much larger clonotype is one base removed from it; base qualities were not supplied. Interpreted using the paper, the time point label stands for: sample taken at primary tumor resection. The donors were 65 to 85 patients from the lung TRACERx cohort who had early-stage, untreated non-small cell lung cancer. For TCR sequencing, whole RNA was extracted from tumor and nontumor lung tissue, or from cryopreserved PBMC samples, and no cell sorting was done. Patients were selected for TCR sequencing only if sufficient RNA was available from at least two tumor regions. The method was 5' RACE. Sequencing took place on a NextSeq 500. To allow correction of PCR and sequencing errors, the TCR library protocol tagged every TCR cDNA molecule with a unique molecular identifier. Per the source publication's procedure: TCR identification, UMI-based error correction and CDR3 extraction were performed with Decombinator tools. TCRs above a frequency of 2 per 1,000, corresponding to the top 1% of the tumor frequency distribution, were defined as expanded. Rényi diversity was computed with the R vegan package after subsampling each repertoire 100 times to 5,000 TCRs. CDR3 similarity networks were built from amino acid triplet string-kernel similarity, with CDR3s being connected when pairwise similarity was above 0.82. Starting from the raw public reads, TCRdb applied fastp trimming at Q25, assembled clones with MiXCR and retained in-frame beta chains. Each record represents a unique CDR3 protein, reported with the most common genes and DNA among its rows. None of the V and J calls come from the authors' own analysis; TCRdb made them. The sample table shows about 22,000 distinct CDR3 sequences, and 4.5% to 7% are seen once. The ten largest clones add up to roughly 36% of the sample.

This entry belongs to a study of spatial heterogeneity in lung cancer (dated by TCRdb to the late 2010s). Regarding the study in general: Beta-chain transcripts were consistently detected in greater numbers than alpha-chain transcripts, which likely reflects a higher abundance of beta-chain transcripts. TCR repertoire features were related to nonsynonymous mutation counts determined by whole-exome sequencing of tumor tissue. In the raw uncorrected reads, each unique combination of TCR and UMI appeared on average more than ten times. At surgery, both alpha and beta chains were TCR-sequenced in over 200 tumor regions, fewer than 80 matched nontumor lung samples and 56 PBMC samples. The study quantitatively compared TCR alpha and beta repertoires across multiple tumor regions, matched nontumor lung and blood in non-small cell lung cancer.

What the authors observed across the whole study: Ubiquitous expanded tumor TCRs showed up in blood more often at tumor resection than at routine follow-up. Additional single-cell paired TCR alpha and beta sequencing was considered necessary to confirm, at a functional level, the hypothesis that regional TCRs recognize regional mutations.

The cysteine opens and the phenylalanine closes a CDR3 of 15 amino acids. CDR3 DNA is the only sequence kept; it has 45 bases, read in frame from the first base. As encoded in the germline V gene (reference sequence), CDR1 is DFQATT while CDR2 is SNEGSKA. The V and J ends are trimmed by 4 bases and 0 bases, leaving 16 bases between them. The chain employs TRBV20-1 and TRBJ2-7; no D gene call is confident. The sample in question was PBMCs, obtained at surgery. The clonotype comes from a male donor with early-stage non-small cell lung cancer. The nucleotide sequence reads TGCAGTGCTAAAAGCAACAGACACAGCTCCTACGAGCAGTACTTC. It is translated as CSAKSNRHSSYEQYF.